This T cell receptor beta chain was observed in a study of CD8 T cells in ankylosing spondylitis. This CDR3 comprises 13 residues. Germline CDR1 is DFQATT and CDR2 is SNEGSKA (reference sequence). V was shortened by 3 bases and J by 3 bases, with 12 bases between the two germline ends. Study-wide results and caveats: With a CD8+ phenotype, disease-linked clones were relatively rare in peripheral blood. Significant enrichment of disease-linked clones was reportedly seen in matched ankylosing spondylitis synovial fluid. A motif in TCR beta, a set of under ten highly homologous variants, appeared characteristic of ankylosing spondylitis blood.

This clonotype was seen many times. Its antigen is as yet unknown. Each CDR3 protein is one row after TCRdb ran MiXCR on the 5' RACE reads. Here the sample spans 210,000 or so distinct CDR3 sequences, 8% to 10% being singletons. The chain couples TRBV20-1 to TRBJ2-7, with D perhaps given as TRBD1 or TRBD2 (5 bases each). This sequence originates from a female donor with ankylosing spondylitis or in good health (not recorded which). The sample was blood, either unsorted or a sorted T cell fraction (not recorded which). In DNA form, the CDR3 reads TGCAGTGCTAGCCCCGGGACCATCTACGAGCAGTACTTC. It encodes CSASPGTIYEQYF.